What follows is one T cell receptor (beta chain) and its context. This CDR3 comprises 18 residues. CDR1 and CDR2 from the germline V gene are SNHLY and FYNNEI. The V gene end was trimmed by 3 bases and the J gene end by 5 bases; junction bases not matched to a gene: 13. These data come from a study of blood T cell repertoires in COVID-19. Original processing methods: Estimation of nucleated cell counts was performed using reference gene primer amplification. This table comes from immunoSEQ multiplex PCR, and its TCRdb copy is limited to in-frame clones, with some not included. That table supplies the V and J calls and clone size; D and trimming were determined from the DNA. There are approximately 290,000 clones in the sample; roughly 86% occur only once, and around 10% lies in the top ten.

Sequenced input: peripheral blood. V gene TRBV2 combines with J gene TRBJ2-5; TRBD2 aligns across 12 bases. The TCR comes from a young woman with COVID-19, enrolled during active disease. This CDR3 is CASSDGWASGGARETQYF. In DNA form, the CDR3 reads TGTGCCAGCAGTGACGGATGGGCTAGCGGGGGGGCGCGGGAGACCCAGTACTTC.